This T cell receptor (beta chain) is from a study of T cell responses to AZD1222 COVID-19 vaccine. Germline CDR1 is SEHNR and CDR2 is FQNEAQ (reference sequence). With 0 bases clipped from V and 2 bases from J, the junction kept 4 bases outside the gene matches. The length of the CDR3 is 17 residues. The assay was immunoSEQ multiplex PCR, and TCRdb's table has in-frame clones only and misses some. In the table there are around 120,000 clones, around nine tenths of which are singletons. This receptor was obtained from an adult in good health. This chain uses TRBV7-9 with TRBJ2-1; 10 bases line up with TRBD2. The source was peripheral blood, collected on day 0 of AZD1222 vaccination. CDR3 sequence reads: CASSLARTSGAYNEQFF. CDR3 sequence (DNA): TGTGCCAGCAGCTTAGCGAGGACTAGCGGAGCCTACAATGAGCAGTTCTTC. Filled out from reference TRBV7-9 and TRBJ2-1, the complete variable domain reads DTGVSQNPRHKITKRGQNVTFRCDPISEHNRLYWYRQTLGQGPEFLTYFQNEAQLEKSRLLSDRFSAERPKGSFSTLEIQRTEQGDSAMYLCASSLARTSGAYNEQFFGPGTRLTVL.